What follows is one TCR beta chain and its context. This clone has at least ten counts. There is no known antigen for this receptor. Base-call qualities are not available, and no considerably larger clone is one nucleotide away. TCRbeta CDR3 regions were amplified from genomic DNA by means of the immunoSEQ Assay, a bias-controlled multiplex PCR. In the source study's methods: The number of nucleated cells in each sample was estimated by amplification of reference gene primers within the assay. Sequence reads were collapsed and filtered to measure the absolute abundance of every unique TCRbeta CDR3 rearrangement. For each sample, productive Simpson clonality was calculated as the square root of Simpson's diversity index across productive rearrangements. In TCRdb, the immuneACCESS table is reduced to in-frame sequences with V and J assigned. These tables do not hold every clone; where another copy was compared, an unresolved V gene accounts for under half, and the others remain unexplained. V, J and clone size derive from that table, while D and trimming were established from the DNA sequence. The sample data list about 180,000 clones, and roughly nine tenths of these were observed just once. Of the sample, under 25% falls within the top ten clones.

These data belong to a study of blood T cell repertoires in COVID-19 (dated by TCRdb to the early 2020s). Regarding the complete study: Collaborator samples came from the United States, Italy and Spain and covered acute and convalescent phases of COVID-19. Where available, HLA class I and class II types were obtained from metadata supplied by the sample provider rather than from assay-based typing. Samples were obtained from the ongoing ImmuneRACE study (first 160 participants) and from about 1,300 subjects provided by 6 global collaborators. Subjects who had been exposed to COVID-19, were actively infected with it, or had recovered from it provided the deeply sampled blood TCRbeta repertoires that made up the dataset. The repertoires were made available in a free public database intended to serve as a resource for research on the immune response to SARS-CoV-2. The prospective study material was composed of cDNA or gDNA derived from T cells, B-cell-depleted T cells, or PBMCs. Nearly every sample came with metadata listing a de-identified subject ID, COVID-19 status, age in years and sex. Broad study findings and their caveats: The amount of clinical and demographic metadata varied by source and participant and was provided uncurated.

Whole blood was collected in K2EDTA tubes by collaborating institutions according to the institutions' own protocols. Collaborator samples were shipped for TCRbeta analysis as frozen whole blood, isolated PBMCs, or DNA extracted from either sample type. Deletion took 2 bases off V and 5 bases off J, with a span of 15 bases between the germline ends. From a lookup of the germline V gene (reference sequence), CDR1 and CDR2 are MNHEY and SMNVEV. The CDR3 has 16 amino acids, counting the end cysteine and phenylalanine. The CDR3 DNA has 48 bases and is translated from base 1. The sample comprised peripheral blood. The sequence was obtained from a man between 65 and 79 years old with active or convalescent COVID-19. Recombination linked TRBV27 to TRBJ2-2; 5 matching bases give a weak D call of TRBD2. The CDR3 reads CASSLLRARGTGELFF. The base sequence is TGTGCCAGCAGTTTACTGAGGGCCCGTGGGACCGGGGAGCTGTTTTTT.